These 21 T cell receptor beta chains were sequenced from one sample in a study of T cell changes during pregnancy in multiple sclerosis. Clones were read by immunoSEQ multiplex PCR, and TCRdb kept only the in-frame ones, dropping some. The sample contains around 65,000 clones, approximately 89% of which appear only once. Sequences were derived from peripheral blood, sampled in the third trimester of pregnancy. These receptors all come from a female donor in good health, enrolled as a control in a pregnancy study.

This sequence joins TRBV19 and TRBJ2-7, with a weak D call TRBD2 (6 bases). The CDR3 runs to 15 residues. Germline lookup yields CDR1 LNHDA and CDR2 SQIVND (reference sequence). V lost 5 bases and J lost 3, with 17 bases in between. The CDR3 region is CASSSSGTGLYEQYF. In DNA form, the CDR3 reads TGTGCCAGTAGTTCCTCCGGGACTGGACTCTACGAGCAGTACTTC.

The rearrangement joins TRBV28 to TRBJ1-1; D ambiguous. Trimming removed 2 bases from V and 3 bases from J, with 10 bases in between. The CDR3 consists of 14 residues. CDR1 is MDHEN, CDR2 SYDVKM, per germline. CDR3 sequence: CASSLQTGDTEAFF. The CDR3 coding sequence is TGTGCCAGCAGTTTACAGACTGGCGACACTGAAGCTTTCTTT.

The J gene is TRBJ2-7, the V gene TRBV9; 8 bases line up with TRBD1. This CDR3 region has 15 residues. The germline gives CDR1 SGDLS, CDR2 YYNGEE. Trimming removed 0 bases from V and 4 bases from J; junction bases left unmatched: 6. CDR3 sequence: CASSVAGTGNYEQYF. The CDR3 region has the DNA TGTGCCAGCAGCGTAGCGGGGACAGGAAATTACGAGCAGTACTTC.

The chain links TRBV28 to TRBJ2-1; no firm D call. Looked up from germline, CDR1 is MDHEN and CDR2 is SYDVKM. The CDR3 length is 15 residues. V lost 6 bases to trimming and J lost 6 bases, with 18 bases between them. CDR3 DNA sequence: TGTGCCAGCAGACCTCCTTTTGGGTCAGGCAATGAGCAGTTCTTC. Translating it yields CASRPPFGSGNEQFF.

This clone occurred a few times. The V gene is TRBV30, the J gene TRBJ1-5; TRBD1 might be the D (5 bases). Germline V gene lookup returns CDR1 GTSNPN and CDR2 SVGIG (reference sequence). The CDR3 runs 15 residues. V was shortened by 0 bases and J by 7 bases, with 16 bases between the two germline ends. Here the CDR3 reads CAWSVPGLLEQPQHF. The CDR3 nucleotides are TGTGCCTGGAGTGTACCAGGGCTGCTGGAACAGCCCCAGCATTTT.

This clone was seen once. The chain combines TRBV19 with TRBJ2-2, with D unclear. The CDR3 has 13 residues. Germline CDR1 reads LNHDA; CDR2 reads SQIVND (reference sequence). V lost 10 bases to trimming and J lost 4 bases, with 13 bases between them. Here the CDR3 DNA reads TGTGCCACCCCCGCCCCGGGCACCGGGGAGCTGTTTTTT. Translated: CATPAPGTGELFF.

The V call is TRBV30, the J call TRBJ2-7; 10 nucleotides align to TRBD1. Germline trimming cut 3 bases from V and 4 bases from J; bases unmatched to any gene: 3. CDR1 is GTSNPN and CDR2 is SVGIG in the germline V gene (reference sequence). The CDR3 is 13 residues long. CDR3 bases: TGTGCCTGGAGGGGACAGGGGATTTACGAGCAGTACTTC. Encoded protein: CAWRGQGIYEQYF.

The chain links TRBV20-1 to TRBJ2-1; D is undetermined. Trimming pared 3 bases from V and 11 bases from J, leaving 8 bases between. The CDR3 consists of 10 residues. Per the germline V gene, CDR1 is DFQATT and CDR2 is SNEGSKA (reference sequence). CDR3 bases: TGCAGTGCTAGTAGGCGGAAGCAGTTCTTC. Its protein product is CSASRRKQFF.

The gene calls are TRBV5-1 and TRBJ1-3, with D possibly being TRBD1 (6 bases). With 0 bases removed from V and 1 base from J, the gap between germline ends came to 26 bases. This CDR3 has 21 residues. From germline, CDR1 is SGHRS and CDR2 YFSETQ. CDR3 in DNA: TGCGCCAGCAGCTTGGGGACAGAAAGACGGCCGAATTACATATCTGGAAACACCATATATTTT. Translating gives CASSLGTERRPNYISGNTIYF.

The rearrangement links TRBV28 to TRBJ1-1, with no clear D. Germline CDR1 reads MDHEN; CDR2 reads SYDVKM. The CDR3 length is 13 residues. Trimming left V 4 bases short and J 1 base short, with 7 bases between. The DNA of the CDR3 is TGTGCCAGCAGTTCTCCAGGGAACACTGAAGCTTTCTTT. This encodes CASSSPGNTEAFF.

The chain joins TRBV4-1 to TRBJ2-3; D possibly corresponds to TRBD2 (6 bases). The V end was cut by 1 base, the J end by 1 base, with 6 bases between. This CDR3 region has 14 residues. Germline V lookup: CDR1 MGHRA, CDR2 YSYEKL. The CDR3 DNA reads TGCGCCAGCAGCCAAGGGGGGGGCACAGATACGCAGTATTTT. As protein: CASSQGGGTDTQYF.

V gene TRBV7-6 combines with J gene TRBJ1-6; tentative D call: TRBD1 (5 bases). V lost 5 bases and J lost 9, with 23 bases in between. Germline V lookup: CDR1 SGHVS, CDR2 FNYEAQ. This CDR3 has 17 residues. CDR3 in amino acids: CASSPTSGTRQISPLHF. Written as DNA, the CDR3 is TGTGCCAGCAGCCCTACGTCAGGGACTAGACAAATTTCACCCCTCCACTTT. Variable domain in full (rest from reference TRBV7-6 and TRBJ1-6): GAGVSQSPRYKVTKRGQDVALRCDPISGHVSLYWYRQALGQGPEFLTYFNYEAQQDKSGLPNDRFSAERPEGSISTLTIQRTEQRDSAMYRCASSPTSGTRQISPLHFGNGTRLTVT.

As for this clone: One end of the junction does not line up with germline, which may come from a read error. The gene calls are TRBV7-7 and TRBJ2-3; 7 bases are a match to TRBD1. CDR3 size: 16 residues. The germline gives CDR1 SSHAT, CDR2 FNYEAQ (reference sequence). DNA of the CDR3: TGTGCTAGCAGCTTAGAGCCCGGGACAGCCACAGATACGCAGTATTTT. As protein: CASSLEPGTATDTQYF.

The rearrangement joins TRBV7-8 to TRBJ1-1; 8 nucleotides agree with TRBD1. The CDR3 covers 15 residues. The germline V gene has CDR1 SGHVS and CDR2 FQNEAQ. Trimming at V came to 6 bases and at J to 0 bases, leaving 6 bases not matched to a gene. CDR3 in DNA: TGTGCCAGCAGACAGGGGGTAGGGATGAACACTGAAGCTTTCTTT. Its protein product is CASRQGVGMNTEAFF.

The chain has TRBV10-3 and TRBJ2-1; D is unresolved. V was shortened by 7 bases and J by 5 bases, with 12 bases between the two germline ends. This CDR3 has 13 amino acids. CDR1 ENHRY and CDR2 SYGVKD come from the germline V gene. The CDR3 loop reads CAIIRKLHNEQFF. CDR3 bases: TGTGCCATCATAAGAAAACTCCACAATGAGCAGTTCTTC.

V usage is TRBV28 and J usage is TRBJ2-7; 14 bases map to TRBD2. This CDR3 comprises 14 residues. Unmatched junction bases numbered 11, after V lost 7 bases and J lost 12 bases. CDR1 and CDR2 from the germline V gene are MDHEN and SYDVKM. CDR3: CASTTGTSGGRGYF. In DNA form, the CDR3 reads TGTGCCAGCACAACCGGGACTAGCGGGGGCCGGGGGTACTTC. The full variable domain, in which reference TRBV28 and TRBJ2-7 provide the parts outside the CDR3, is DVKVTQSSRYLVKRTGEKVFLECVQDMDHENMFWYRQDPGLGLRLIYFSYDVKMKEKGDIPEGYSVSREKKERFSLILESASTNQTSMYLCASTTGTSGGRGYFGPGTRLTVT.

The chain joins TRBV4-2 to TRBJ2-2; the match to TRBD1 covers 8 bases. Germline loops: CDR1 LGHNA, CDR2 YNFKEQ. This CDR3 spans 16 amino acids. J was trimmed by 4 bases and V by 4 bases; bases with no gene match: 8. CDR3 in amino acids: CASSLNRGYSTGELFF. CDR3 DNA sequence: TGTGCCAGCAGCCTAAACAGGGGGTATAGCACCGGGGAGCTGTTTTTT.

This chain joins TRBV4-3 and TRBJ2-7, with TRBD1 matching 9 bases. Unmatched junction bases numbered 5, after V lost 4 bases and J lost 1 base. This CDR3 region has 15 residues. In germline, CDR1 is LGHNA, CDR2 YSLEER. CDR3 protein: CASSPLGTGSYEQYF. Written as DNA, the CDR3 is TGCGCCAGCAGCCCCCTTGGGACAGGGTCCTACGAGCAGTACTTC.

The chain couples TRBV4-3 to TRBJ2-7; the match to TRBD1 covers 7 bases. The J segment lost 1 base and the V segment lost 3 bases, leaving 6 bases of the junction unmatched. CDR1 is LGHNA, CDR2 YSLEER, per germline. This CDR3 spans 15 amino acids. The CDR3 loop reads CASSQRQGNSYEQYF. For the CDR3, the DNA is TGCGCCAGCAGCCAGAGACAGGGTAATTCCTACGAGCAGTACTTC.

The chain combines TRBV29-1 with TRBJ1-6; D might be TRBD1 (5 bases). Germline-derived CDR1 and CDR2 are SQVTM and ANQGSEA. The CDR3 totals 13 residues. The V end lost 4 bases, the J end lost 7 bases, and 11 bases lay between the germline ends. CDR3 protein: CSVALTENSPLHF. The CDR3 region has the DNA TGCAGCGTTGCACTGACAGAGAATTCACCCCTCCACTTT.

This chain joins TRBV5-1 and TRBJ1-6, with a weak D call TRBD1 (6 bases). The CDR3 sequence is 14 residues long. V lost 0 bases, J lost 7 bases, and 8 bases lay in between. Germline CDR1 SGHRS, CDR2 YFSETQ. The CDR3 loop reads CASSLGGLNSPLHF. DNA of the CDR3: TGCGCCAGCAGCTTGGGGGGGCTGAATTCACCCCTCCACTTT.